The 25 T cell receptor beta chains below come from one sample, sequenced in a study of cytomegalovirus exposure and HLA in healthy donors. TCRdb keeps only in-frame clones here, not all; method: immunoSEQ multiplex PCR. Here the sample spans 260,000 or so clones, roughly 88% being singletons. The sample comprised PBMCs. The source of these receptors is a woman younger than 35 in good health and CMV-seronegative.

The chain has TRBV7-6 and TRBJ2-3; tentative D call: TRBD2 (6 bases). This CDR3 is built from 17 residues. V was shortened by 4 bases and J by 2 bases, with 19 bases between the two germline ends. Germline V gene data show CDR1 as SGHVS and CDR2 as FNYEAQ. CDR3 amino acids: CASSSYSGGALTDTQYF. CDR3 coding DNA: TGTGCCAGCAGCTCCTACTCTGGCGGGGCCCTCACAGATACGCAGTATTTT.

V and J are TRBV5-5 and TRBJ2-1, with 8 nucleotides matching TRBD2. The germline CDR1 and CDR2 sequences are SGHKS and YYEKEE (reference sequence). The length of the CDR3 is 15 residues. V gave up 4 bases and J gave up 4 bases; unmatched junction bases: 7. CDR3 in DNA: TGTGCCAGCAGCCTGACTAGCGTCAGATACAATGAGCAGTTCTTC. Protein product: CASSLTSVRYNEQFF.

This chain uses TRBV9 with TRBJ2-1; 8 bases are a match to TRBD1. Germline V CDR1 and CDR2: SGDLS, YYNGEE. After removal of 3 bases from V and 2 bases from J, the junction contained 4 bases not matched to a gene. This CDR3 is 15 amino acids long. The CDR3 DNA reads as TGTGCCAGCAGCGCTCAGGGGGCCCCCTACAATGAGCAGTTCTTC. Residues: CASSAQGAPYNEQFF.

This clone was seen just once. The chain links TRBV27 to TRBJ2-1; 8 nucleotides line up with TRBD2. With V trimmed by 4 bases and J by 7 bases, 9 bases remained unmatched. Germline CDR1 MNHEY, CDR2 SMNVEV (reference sequence). The CDR3 loop spans 15 amino acids. In nucleotides, the CDR3 is TGTGCCAGCAGTTCCATAGCGGGAAGGGGAAATGAGCAGTTCTTC. Its translation is CASSSIAGRGNEQFF.

CDR3 sequence (DNA): TGTGCCTGGAAGGTTCGAGGGCCGACATGGGATCAGCCCCAGCATTTT. Protein product: CAWKVRGPTWDQPQHF. The rearrangement links TRBV30 to TRBJ1-5; D remains ambiguous. The germline V gene has CDR1 GTSNPN and CDR2 SVGIG (reference sequence). The CDR3 sequence is 16 residues long. Trimming removed 4 bases from V and 5 bases from J, with 21 bases in between. The full variable domain, with the rest looked up from reference TRBV30 and TRBJ1-5, is SQTIHQWPATLVQPVGSPLSLECTVEGTSNPNLYWYRQAAGRGLQLLFYSVGIGQISSEVPQNLSASRPQDRQFILSSKKLLLSDSGFYLCAWKVRGPTWDQPQHFGDGTRLSIL.

This chain links TRBV28 with TRBJ2-7; D uncertain. Germline CDR1 is MDHEN and CDR2 is SYDVKM. V gave up 3 bases and J gave up 4 bases, with 7 bases separating them. This CDR3 has 12 residues. The CDR3 loop reads CASSFSFYEQYF. CDR3 DNA sequence: TGTGCCAGCAGTTTTAGCTTTTACGAGCAGTACTTC.

The rearrangement uses TRBV6-1 and TRBJ2-7, with 8 bases identical to TRBD2. J lost 2 bases, V lost 6 bases, and 3 bases had no gene match. Germline V CDR1 and CDR2: MNHNS, SASEGT. This CDR3 has 13 residues. The CDR3 bases are TGTGCCAGCAGACTAGCGGCAACCTACGAGCAGTACTTC. The encoded protein is CASRLAATYEQYF.

The CDR3 bases are TGTGCCAGCAGCTTAGGTAGCGGGAGGTCCAATGAGCAGTTCTTC. Its translation is CASSLGSGRSNEQFF. The V call is TRBV7-6, the J call TRBJ2-1; 10 bases are a match to TRBD2. CDR1 SGHVS and CDR2 FNYEAQ come from the germline V gene. V was clipped by 1 base and J by 6 bases; unmatched bases: 3. The CDR3 runs 15 residues.

V usage is TRBV14 and J usage is TRBJ1-1, with a tentative D call TRBD1 (6 bases). The V end lost 6 bases, the J end lost 4 bases, and 12 bases lay between the germline ends. CDR1 is SGHDN, CDR2 FVKESK, per germline. The CDR3 sequence is 13 residues long. The CDR3: CASSLTGTTEAFF. For the CDR3, the DNA is TGTGCCAGCAGTCTAACAGGGACCACTGAAGCTTTCTTT.

V gene TRBV6-6 combines with J gene TRBJ2-1; D perhaps matches TRBD2 (5 bases). Germline loops: CDR1 MNHNY, CDR2 SVGAGI (reference sequence). The CDR3 spans 13 residues. V lost 6 bases and J 4 bases, leaving 10 bases between the germline ends. CDR3 loop: CASSHPGYNEQFF. The DNA for the CDR3 is TGTGCCAGCAGCCACCCGGGGTACAATGAGCAGTTCTTC.

The V gene is TRBV7-6, the J gene TRBJ1-1; possibly TRBD1 for D (5 bases). Germline V gene sequence: CDR1 SGHVS, CDR2 FNYEAQ. The CDR3 has 16 residues. The ends were cut back, 0 bases at V and 4 bases at J, with 15 bases in the middle. Here the CDR3 DNA reads TGTGCCAGCAGCTTAGCGGTGGGGGGGTTCGCCACTGAAGCTTTCTTT. This gives the protein CASSLAVGGFATEAFF. Full variable domain (rest looked up from reference TRBV7-6 and TRBJ1-1): GAGVSQSPRYKVTKRGQDVALRCDPISGHVSLYWYRQALGQGPEFLTYFNYEAQQDKSGLPNDRFSAERPEGSISTLTIQRTEQRDSAMYRCASSLAVGGFATEAFFGQGTRLTVV.

The sample holds a few counts of this clone. The chain combines TRBV27 with TRBJ2-1; 10 bases fit TRBD2. The CDR3 totals 18 residues. Trimming took 1 base from V and 4 from J; bases not matched to a gene: 10. Germline assignment: CDR1 MNHEY and CDR2 SMNVEV (reference sequence). The CDR3: CASSLLPLTSGHYNEQFF. In DNA, the CDR3 is TGTGCCAGCAGTTTATTGCCGTTGACTAGCGGGCATTACAATGAGCAGTTCTTC.

The rearrangement uses TRBV11-3 and TRBJ2-5, with no clear D. CDR3 size: 17 residues. V gave up 0 bases and J gave up 2 bases, with 16 bases separating them. The germline V gene encodes CDR1 SGHNT and CDR2 YENEEA. As DNA, the CDR3 is TGTGCCAGCAGCTTAGAAGATTGGTTTCTGCGACAAGAGACCCAGTACTTC. The encoded protein is CASSLEDWFLRQETQYF.

The genes are TRBV5-1 and TRBJ2-7, with 9 bases matching TRBD2. This CDR3 spans 14 amino acids. Germline CDR1 is SGHRS and CDR2 is YFSETQ. The V gene end was trimmed by 3 bases and the J gene end by 0 bases; junction bases not matched to a gene: 1. In DNA, the CDR3 is TGCGCCAGCAGCTGGACTAGCGTCTCCTACGAGCAGTACTTC. As protein: CASSWTSVSYEQYF. Drawing the rest from reference TRBV5-1 and TRBJ2-7, the complete variable domain is KAGVTQTPRYLIKTRGQQVTLSCSPISGHRSVSWYQQTPGQGLQFLFEYFSETQRNKGNFPGRFSGRQFSNSRSEMNVSTLELGDSALYLCASSWTSVSYEQYFGPGTRLTVT.

This chain connects TRBV4-1 to TRBJ1-2, with no clear D. The CDR3 consists of 16 residues. Germline V gene sequence: CDR1 MGHRA, CDR2 YSYEKL. Trimming pared 0 bases from V and 4 bases from J, leaving 15 bases between. The CDR3 spells CASSQEAQPSGYGYTF. CDR3 sequence (DNA): TGCGCCAGCAGCCAAGAAGCTCAACCCTCCGGCTATGGCTACACCTTC.

The V gene is TRBV7-2, the J gene TRBJ1-1; D is undetermined. Trimming removed 5 bases at V and 1 base at J, with 14 bases between. This CDR3 region has 15 residues. The V gene's germline CDR1 is SGHTA and CDR2 FQGNSA. CDR3 nucleotides: TGTGCCAGCAGCACCTCCCGCAGAACGAACACTGAAGCTTTCTTT. It is translated as CASSTSRRTNTEAFF.

The V call is TRBV27, the J call TRBJ1-6, with 8 bases that match TRBD1. The CDR3 loop spans 16 amino acids. Germline values: CDR1 MNHEY, CDR2 SMNVEV (reference sequence). Losses at the gene ends were 1 base for V and 7 bases for J; bases not matched to a gene: 6. CDR3 nucleotide sequence: TGTGCCAGCAGTTTATTCGCGCAGGGGGCCAATTCACCCCTCCACTTT. Its translation is CASSLFAQGANSPLHF.

The chain couples TRBV9 to TRBJ2-2; the D is unclear. CDR3 length: 15 amino acids. V dropped 4 bases and J dropped 1 base, with 11 bases sitting between them. Germline CDR1 SGDLS, CDR2 YYNGEE. The CDR3 spells CASSLLGKNTGELFF. The CDR3 coding sequence is TGTGCCAGCAGCCTTTTGGGCAAGAACACCGGGGAGCTGTTTTTT.

The rearrangement links TRBV6-5 to TRBJ1-2, with D maybe TRBD1 (5 bases). Trimming removed 5 bases from V and 8 bases from J, with 21 bases in between. In germline, CDR1 is MNHEY, CDR2 SVGAGI. The CDR3 runs to 15 residues. In nucleotides, the CDR3 is TGTGCCAGCAGTCAGAGGCAAGCGGGGCGATCGGGCTACACCTTC. Its protein is CASSQRQAGRSGYTF.

Concerning this clone: Additional DNA sequences in this sample encode the identical CDR3. The chain employs TRBV9 and TRBJ2-5; D may be TRBD2 (6 bases). The germline V gene encodes CDR1 SGDLS and CDR2 YYNGEE. This CDR3 has 13 amino acids. Trimming took 5 bases from V and 1 from J, leaving 9 bases between them. CDR3 coding DNA: TGTGCCAGCAGTCGGGACTCCCAAGAGACCCAGTACTTC. Its protein product is CASSRDSQETQYF.

V is TRBV27 and J is TRBJ2-7; a weak D match, TRBD1 (6 bases). The CDR3 covers 11 residues. Deletions cut 6 bases from V and 3 bases from J, with 6 bases between. The V gene's germline CDR1 is MNHEY and CDR2 SMNVEV (reference sequence). The CDR3, as DNA: TGTGCCAGCAGGGACAGCTACGAGCAGTACTTC. This codes for CASRDSYEQYF.

V usage is TRBV6-4 and J usage is TRBJ2-1; perhaps TRBD2 as D (5 bases). CDR1 is MRHNA and CDR2 is SNTAGT in the germline V gene. Trimming took 6 bases from V and 2 from J, leaving 8 bases between them. The CDR3 consists of 13 residues. DNA of the CDR3: TGTGCCAGCAGCGCCGGGACCTACAATGAGCAGTTCTTC. Translated, it gives CASSAGTYNEQFF.

The sample holds one count of this clone. The chain has TRBV4-1 and TRBJ2-7; D is unresolved. V was pared by 1 base and J by 5 bases, with 9 bases between. The CDR3 is 13 amino acids. Germline CDR1 reads MGHRA; CDR2 reads YSYEKL. In DNA, the CDR3 is TGCGCCAGCAGCCAAGTACTTTTGAACGAGCAGTACTTC. It yields the protein CASSQVLLNEQYF.

This clone has only one observation. The chain's CDR3 is CASSQTSGNSRYEQYF. The CDR3 nucleotides are TGTGCCAGCAGTCAGACTAGCGGCAACTCCCGCTACGAGCAGTACTTC. The chain has TRBV28 and TRBJ2-7, with TRBD2 matching 9 bases. Per the germline V gene, CDR1 is MDHEN and CDR2 is SYDVKM. V was pared by 5 bases and J by 3 bases, with 11 bases of the junction left unmatched. The CDR3 runs to 16 residues.

The J gene is TRBJ2-7, the V gene TRBV12-5; tentatively, D is TRBD1 (6 bases). The CDR3 contains 14 residues. V lost 3 bases to trimming and J lost 3 bases, with 12 bases between them. The V gene's germline CDR1 is LGHNT and CDR2 FRNRAP. This CDR3 is CASGLGTPNYEQYF. The CDR3 DNA is TGTGCTAGTGGTTTAGGGACACCAAACTACGAGCAGTACTTC.